This T cell receptor beta chain was identified during a study of monozygotic twins with inflammatory bowel disease. For this clonotype: Its antigen is as yet unknown.

Two nested PCRs, of around 15 and 10 cycles, processed TCRalpha and TCRbeta cDNA. TCRdb reanalyzed the 5' RACE reads, giving one entry per CDR3 protein sequence and no DNA. The repertoire table contains approximately 210,000 distinct CDR3 sequences. Study-wide points: A distinction between different T cell subtypes was not possible.

The receptor was derived from a human donor with ulcerative colitis or Crohn's disease, or a healthy co-twin of an affected twin (not recorded which). Sequencing was carried out using blood.

The CDR3 protein is CASSPIVGGGMMTDTQYF. The V gene is TRBV6-1, the J gene TRBJ2-3; the TCRdb call, TRBD1, lacks DNA for checking. Germline-derived CDR1 and CDR2 are MNHNS and SASEGT. This CDR3 is 18 amino acids long.